The TCR beta chain under discussion was sequenced for a study of control samples from healthy donors and cancer patients. Clones were sequenced by immunoSEQ multiplex PCR, and TCRdb holds only the in-frame ones, with some missing. The sample contains about 110,000 clones, 75% to 95% of which appear only once. This CDR3 has 17 amino acids. In germline, CDR1 is PRHDT, CDR2 FYEKMQ (reference sequence). V shed 1 base, J shed 2 bases, and the junction held 6 bases outside the gene matches. Material: blood. The sequence was collected from a human donor in good health. The donor label of this sample is uncertain. This chain joins TRBV13 and TRBJ1-3, with TRBD1 identical over 9 bases. The CDR3 sequence is CASSLVRNRGPGNTIYF. Written as DNA, the CDR3 is TGTGCCAGCAGCTTAGTGCGGAACAGGGGGCCTGGAAACACCATATATTTT. The whole variable domain, remainder taken from reference TRBV13 and TRBJ1-3, is AAGVIQSPRHLIKEKRETATLKCYPIPRHDTVYWYQQGPGQDPQFLISFYEKMQSDKGSIPDRFSAQQFSDYHSELNMSSLELGDSALYFCASSLVRNRGPGNTIYFGEGSWLTVV.